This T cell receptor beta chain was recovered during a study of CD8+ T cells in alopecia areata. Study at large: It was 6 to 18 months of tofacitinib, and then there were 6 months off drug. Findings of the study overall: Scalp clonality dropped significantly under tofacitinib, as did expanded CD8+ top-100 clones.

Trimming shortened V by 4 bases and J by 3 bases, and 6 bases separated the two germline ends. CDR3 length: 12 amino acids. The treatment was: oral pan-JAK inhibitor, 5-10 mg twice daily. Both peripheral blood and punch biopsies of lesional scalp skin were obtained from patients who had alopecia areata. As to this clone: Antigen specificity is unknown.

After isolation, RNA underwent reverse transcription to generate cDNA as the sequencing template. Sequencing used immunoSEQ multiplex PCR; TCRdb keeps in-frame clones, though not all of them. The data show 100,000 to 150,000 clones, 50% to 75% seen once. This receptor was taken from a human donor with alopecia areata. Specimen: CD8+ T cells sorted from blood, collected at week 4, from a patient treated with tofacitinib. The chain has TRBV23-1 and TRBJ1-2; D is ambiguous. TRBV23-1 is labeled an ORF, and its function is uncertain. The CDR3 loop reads CASSRIYYGYTF. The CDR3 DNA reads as TGCGCCAGCAGTCGGATCTACTATGGCTACACCTTC.